What follows are 18 T cell receptor beta chains derived from one specimen sequenced in a study of OX40 agonist ivuxolimab in advanced cancers. Produced via immunoSEQ multiplex PCR; TCRdb's table is partial and in-frame only. Of around 69,000 clones in the sample, 65% to 90% are singletons; the top ten hold about 1.7%. Source: CD4+ or CD8+ T cells sorted from blood, taken in a trial of the OX40 agonist ivuxolimab. Receptors originate from an adult with an advanced solid tumor such as melanoma, head and neck, liver or kidney cancer.

In its sample, this clone was seen once. The chain employs TRBV7-2 and TRBJ1-2, with 7 bases fitting TRBD1. CDR3 length equals 14 residues. CDR1 and CDR2 from the germline V gene are SGHTA and FQGNSA. Trimming took 5 bases from V and 3 from J; bases not matched to a gene: 6. CDR3 region: CASSRQGEDYGYTF. The CDR3, as DNA: TGTGCCAGCAGCCGACAGGGAGAGGACTATGGCTACACCTTC.

The sample holds one count of this clone. This sequence joins TRBV6-1 and TRBJ2-3; D is ambiguous. The germline V and J ends were trimmed by 7 bases and 0 bases, with 8 bases remaining between them. Germline V gives CDR1 MNHNS, CDR2 SASEGT. The CDR3 covers 13 residues. In DNA, the CDR3 is TGTGCCAGCATTCCTTCTAGCACAGATACGCAGTATTTT. Protein product: CASIPSSTDTQYF.

As to this clone: The same CDR3 can be traced to other DNA sequences in this sample. This rearrangement joins TRBV5-1 to TRBJ2-3; D is ambiguous. Germline CDR1 is SGHRS and CDR2 is YFSETQ. V gave up 2 bases and J gave up 6 bases, with 4 bases separating them. There are 11 residues in the CDR3. The DNA of the CDR3 is TGCGCCAGCAGCTTAGGGGATACGCAGTATTTT. It yields the protein CASSLGDTQYF. The full variable domain, completed using reference TRBV5-1 and TRBJ2-3, is KAGVTQTPRYLIKTRGQQVTLSCSPISGHRSVSWYQQTPGQGLQFLFEYFSETQRNKGNFPGRFSGRQFSNSRSEMNVSTLELGDSALYLCASSLGDTQYFGPGTRLTVL.

This CDR3 is CASSQDVRDNTEAFF. The DNA for the CDR3 is TGCGCCAGCAGCCAAGATGTCAGGGATAACACTGAAGCTTTCTTT. The rearrangement uses TRBV4-3 and TRBJ1-1; possible D gene TRBD1, 5 bases. There are 15 residues in the CDR3. Trimming left V 0 bases short and J 2 bases short, with 10 bases between. Germline loops: CDR1 LGHNA, CDR2 YSLEER.

The gene calls are TRBV19 and TRBJ2-7; possibly TRBD1 for D (5 bases). The V end lost 5 bases, the J end lost 1 base, and 18 bases lay between the germline ends. CDR1 and CDR2 (germline): LNHDA, SQIVND (reference sequence). The CDR3 runs to 16 residues. The CDR3 region has the DNA TGTGCCAGTAGTCCTCGACGCATCCAGGGTTCCTACGAGCAGTACTTC. Protein: CASSPRRIQGSYEQYF.

The V call is TRBV19, the J call TRBJ2-3; D gene ambiguous. This CDR3 has 13 residues. CDR1 and CDR2 from the germline V gene are LNHDA and SQIVND (reference sequence). Trimming took 0 bases from V and 1 from J, leaving 2 bases between them. The CDR3 nucleotides are TGTGCCAGTAGTATAGACCGCACAGATACGCAGTATTTT. Its translation: CASSIDRTDTQYF. Based on the CDR3 plus reference TRBV19 and TRBJ2-3, the full variable domain is DGGITQSPKYLFRKEGQNVTLSCEQNLNHDAMYWYRQDPGQGLRLIYYSQIVNDFQKGDIAEGYSVSREKKESFPLTVTSAQKNPTAFYLCASSIDRTDTQYFGPGTRLTVL.

The chain employs TRBV29-1 and TRBJ1-2; 7 bases map to TRBD1. The germline V gene encodes CDR1 SQVTM and CDR2 ANQGSEA. Germline trimming cut 3 bases from V and 5 bases from J; bases unmatched to any gene: 12. The CDR3 is made up of 15 amino acids. The CDR3 is CSVEVGRDRNYGYTF. The CDR3 DNA reads TGCAGCGTTGAGGTGGGCCGGGACAGAAATTATGGCTACACCTTC.

This clone was recorded a few times. The chain links TRBV6-5 to TRBJ2-2; the match to TRBD2 covers 9 bases. The germline CDR1 and CDR2 sequences are MNHEY and SVGAGI. Germline trimming cut 6 bases from V and 6 bases from J; bases unmatched to any gene: 2. The CDR3 is 13 residues long. The CDR3 protein is CASRRTSAGELFF. The DNA for the CDR3 is TGTGCCAGCAGACGGACTAGCGCCGGGGAGCTGTTTTTT.

This chain uses TRBV6-5 with TRBJ2-5; D not resolved. The CDR3 length is 14 residues. CDR1 MNHEY and CDR2 SVGAGI come from the germline V gene. V lost 0 bases, J lost 4 bases, and 9 bases lay in between. The CDR3 spells CASSYSGSGETQYF. As DNA, the CDR3 is TGTGCCAGCAGTTACTCCGGGTCGGGAGAGACCCAGTACTTC.

The chain has TRBV14 and TRBJ1-2; 9 nucleotides align to TRBD1. The CDR3 sequence is 16 residues long. Germline V gene sequence: CDR1 SGHDN, CDR2 FVKESK. The V and J ends lost 2 bases and 7 bases, in that order; junction bases with no gene match: 11. The CDR3 spells CASSQTTGGGSGGYTF. CDR3 coding DNA: TGTGCCAGCAGCCAAACCACAGGGGGCGGTAGCGGTGGCTACACCTTC.

The gene calls are TRBV10-3 and TRBJ1-1; D is unresolved. V lost 0 bases and J 1 base, leaving 9 bases between the germline ends. This CDR3 has 15 residues. CDR1 and CDR2 from the germline V gene are ENHRY and SYGVKD. In DNA form, the CDR3 reads TGTGCCATCAGTGAGTCGACGGGGTGGAACACTGAAGCTTTCTTT. This encodes CAISESTGWNTEAFF.

The chain is built from TRBV7-2 and TRBJ1-2, with no clear D. The V end was cut by 5 bases, the J end by 2 bases, with 12 bases between. This CDR3 is built from 14 residues. CDR1 is SGHTA and CDR2 is FQGNSA in the germline V gene. CDR3 coding DNA: TGTGCCAGCAGCAACGGTCCTCTGAACTATGGCTACACCTTC. Encoded protein: CASSNGPLNYGYTF.

V is TRBV9 and J is TRBJ2-3; 9 bases match TRBD2. The CDR3 is 16 amino acids. Losses at the gene ends were 7 bases for V and 4 bases for J; bases not matched to a gene: 13. The V gene's germline CDR1 is SGDLS and CDR2 YYNGEE. The DNA of the CDR3 is TGTGCCAGCGATCGGAGCGGGAGGAGTGTTCCAGATACGCAGTATTTT. Amino acid sequence: CASDRSGRSVPDTQYF. Full variable domain (remainder filled in from reference TRBV9 and TRBJ2-3): DSGVTQTPKHLITATGQRVTLRCSPRSGDLSVYWYQQSLDQGLQFLIQYYNGEERAKGNILERFSAQQFPDLHSELNLSSLELGDSALYFCASDRSGRSVPDTQYFGPGTRLTVL.

The CDR3 DNA follows: TGTGCCAGCAGCCCCCCAGGGGGTTCAATAGGAAACACCATATATTTT. Translating gives CASSPPGGSIGNTIYF. V is TRBV28 and J is TRBJ1-3, with 7 bases lining up with TRBD1. Germline CDR1 reads MDHEN; CDR2 reads SYDVKM. The V gene end was trimmed by 6 bases and the J gene end by 4 bases; junction bases not matched to a gene: 12. The CDR3 runs 16 residues.

The chain couples TRBV19 to TRBJ2-2, with D possibly being TRBD1 (6 bases). CDR1 and CDR2 (germline): LNHDA, SQIVND (reference sequence). V was cut by 6 bases and J by 7 bases, with 12 bases left in between. The CDR3 length is 13 residues. CDR3 amino acids: CASSPTGIGELFF. The DNA of the CDR3 is TGTGCCAGTAGCCCCACAGGGATCGGGGAGCTGTTTTTT.

This clone came up a few times. The rearrangement uses TRBV9 and TRBJ2-1, with 10 positions matching TRBD2. Trimming at V came to 2 bases and at J to 5 bases, leaving 4 bases not matched to a gene. The CDR3 is 15 residues long. Germline assignment: CDR1 SGDLS and CDR2 YYNGEE. CDR3 region: CASSVLAGVDNEQFF. The CDR3 region has the DNA TGTGCCAGCAGCGTCCTAGCGGGAGTAGACAATGAGCAGTTCTTC.

V and J are TRBV5-6 and TRBJ1-2; D is uncertain. The V and J ends lost 0 bases and 5 bases respectively, with 5 bases between them. The CDR3 spans 12 residues. Germline CDR1 and CDR2: SGHDT and YYEEEE. CDR3 sequence reads: CASSLVRYGYTF. Written as DNA, the CDR3 is TGTGCCAGCAGCTTGGTCCGGTATGGCTACACCTTC.

The V and J genes are TRBV28 and TRBJ2-7; 7 nucleotides align to TRBD2. This CDR3 has 13 amino acids. J was trimmed by 3 bases and V by 6 bases; bases with no gene match: 5. CDR1 is MDHEN, CDR2 SYDVKM, per germline. The CDR3 protein is CASSHRDYYEQYF. The DNA of the CDR3 is TGTGCCAGCAGCCACCGGGACTACTACGAGCAGTACTTC.